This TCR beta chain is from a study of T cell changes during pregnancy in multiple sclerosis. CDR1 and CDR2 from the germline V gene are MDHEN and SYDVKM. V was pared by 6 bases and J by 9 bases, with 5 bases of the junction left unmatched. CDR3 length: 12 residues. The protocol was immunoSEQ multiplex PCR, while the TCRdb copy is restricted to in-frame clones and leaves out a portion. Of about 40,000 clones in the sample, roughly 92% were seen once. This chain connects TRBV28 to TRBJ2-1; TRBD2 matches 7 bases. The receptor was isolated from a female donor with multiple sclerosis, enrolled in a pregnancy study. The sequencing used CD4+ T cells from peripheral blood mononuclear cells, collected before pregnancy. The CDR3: CASSQLASEQFF. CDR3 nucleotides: TGTGCCAGCAGCCAACTAGCGAGTGAGCAGTTCTTC.